The present T cell receptor beta chain was sequenced within a study of Ad26.COV2.S vaccination and SARS-CoV-2 variants. Study observations and caveats: Spike-specific TCR breadth in vaccine recipients exceeded that seen in placebo recipients. Vaccinated and placebo-treated recipients had similar non-spike TCR breadth. Assessments of TCR breadth and depth may have underestimated the total T cell responses. There was reportedly substantial breadth in spike-specific CD8+ and CD4+ T cell responses after vaccination.

Assay: immunoSEQ multiplex PCR; the TCRdb copy retains only in-frame clones and omits some. The table has over 110,000 clones, 86% seen once. Germline V gene sequence: CDR1 SGDLS, CDR2 YYNGEE. Trimming pared 0 bases from V and 8 bases from J, leaving 11 bases between. The CDR3 spans 13 residues. Comment on this clone: What it binds is not known.

The sequence was collected from a human donor who had recovered from COVID-19. The chain recombines TRBV9 with TRBJ1-2; no firm D call. The starting material was peripheral blood, obtained after recovery from COVID-19. CDR3 in DNA: TGTGCCAGCAGCGTAGTTTCAGGTCGCGGCTACACCTTC. Protein sequence: CASSVVSGRGYTF.